This T cell receptor (beta chain) originates from a study of shared clonotypes between healthy human individuals (dated by TCRdb to the early 2020s). Context from the whole study: The cohort comprised a couple of women and a few men aged 18 to 49 years. For each donor, CD4 naive and CD4 memory were each given three plates, CD8 naive was given two plates, and CD8 memory was given one plate. To estimate repertoire size and how much clonotypes are shared between individuals, the study performed deep sequencing of blood TCR repertoires from a few healthy adults. Different laboratories and diverse techniques were used to prepare libraries and sequence TCR repertoires, to increase sequencing depth and limit assay-specific biases. Per donor, leukapheresis produced somewhere between about 0.9 and 9.5 billion PBMCs. What the authors observed across the whole study: Pairwise subsampling indicated that sequencing depth was expected to affect the degree of clonotype sharing among donors. Compared with non-shared clonotypes, the clonotypes found in all four sorted-subset donors had higher generation probabilities. Because the study included only a small number of donors, the genetic and exposure-history diversity represented was limited. Incomplete sequencing was indicated by rarefaction of sorted-subset datasets, despite the large sequencing depth. Estimated clonotype richness was generally larger for naive than for memory subsets. Sampling was restricted to blood, and TCR repertoires in tissue are likely to differ from TCR repertoires in blood. When several donors were compared, the shared fraction of clonotypes was around 4.6% for naive CD4, 3% to 4% for naive CD8, 2.3% for memory CD4, and around 0.37% for memory CD8.

Using the deep immunoSEQ assay, TCR CDR3 regions were amplified from genomic DNA by multiplex PCR. Extracted genomic DNA from each cell subset was distributed evenly across all wells of several immunoSEQ 96-well plates, and each plate was treated as a replicate. Each replicate PCR for sorted subsets received roughly 200 ng genomic DNA, equal to some 32,000 T cell genomes. Purified libraries were measured with a Qubit 3.0 fluorometer, size-checked on a Bioanalyzer 2100, and measured again with the KAPA Library Quantification kit. Every immunoSEQ 96-well plate was sequenced on a separate single-read 150-cycle Illumina NextSeq 550 flow cell. Per the source publication's procedure: Because the immunoSEQ output included only junctional sequences and no quality scores, the filtering could not be the same as the filtering used for full-length reads. To assign V/J genes and CDR3, sequences were annotated against IMGT germline references using PyIR, a Python wrapper for IgBLAST v1.9. Any read was removed if the V/J assignment was weak (E-value above 1e-6), the CDR3 was missing, or the read contained stop codons, out-of-frame junctions, or ambiguous translated residues. A V3J clonotype was defined by an identical inferred V gene, J gene, and CDR3 amino acid sequence. Percentage overlap between repertoires was computed as shared unique clonotypes divided by the size of the smaller repertoire. Richness of each repertoire was evaluated using RTK rarefaction, the Chao1 estimator, and Recon v2.1 estimates of unobserved clonotypes. Generation probabilities for all TCRbeta clonotypes obtained by the gDNA method from a few donors were computed using OLGA. TCRdb re-hosts the immuneACCESS table, in-frame sequences only. Its copies lack some clones; in the studies checked, an unresolved V gene accounts for under half of them, and the cause for the rest is not known. V and J calls and clone size come straight from that table; D and trimming were deduced from the DNA. The sample data list approximately 2.4 million clones, and approximately 95% of these were observed just once. The leading ten clones occupy roughly 0.13% of the sample.

Comments on this clone: There is no known antigen for this receptor. Base qualities are not provided; no much larger clone lies one nucleotide away.

Donors were healthy HIV-negative adults with no recently reported acute infections or vaccinations. Every donor was a Caucasian adult residing in Nashville, Tennessee, USA. CD4+ T cells were enriched by magnetic negative selection; naive cells were then positively selected on CD45RA, and the negative fraction formed the memory subset. Blood was obtained by leukapheresis, after which PBMCs were separated by Ficoll-Histopaque density gradient centrifugation and cryopreserved in liquid nitrogen vapor phase. Analytical flow cytometry was used to check the purity and quantity of each magnetically sorted T cell population. Each sorted fraction had its genomic DNA isolated and then quantified by UV absorbance on a Nanodrop 2000c. The germline V gene specifies SGDLS as CDR1 and YYNGEE as CDR2. Taken from cysteine to phenylalanine, the CDR3 has 16 residues. This entry keeps only the CDR3 DNA: 48 bases, framed from base 1. V gives up 2 bases and J gives up 4 bases, and the segment between their germline ends measures 15 bases.

Material for sequencing was naive CD4+ T cells sorted from blood. Read against the paper, the sample's cell subset or site label means: CD45RA+ positively selected. The chain couples TRBV9 to TRBJ2-2, and possibly TRBD2, on 5 matching bases. This clonotype was obtained from a man aged 18 to 29 in good health. The nucleotide sequence reads TGTGCCAGCAGCGTGACGGGGTTATCGACCACCGGGGAGCTGTTTTTT. It encodes CASSVTGLSTTGELFF.